These T cell receptor beta chains were read from a single sample in a study of cytotoxic CD8 clonotypes in ibrutinib-treated CLL. Sequencing was performed with immunoSEQ multiplex PCR; in TCRdb, only in-frame clones are kept and a portion is missing. In the table there are about 12,000 clones, about four fifths of which are singletons. This material consisted of PBMCs, taken at disease progression, from a patient treated with ibrutinib. The receptors here all came from a human donor with chronic lymphocytic leukemia. Both conserved end residues are part of each CDR3. Each record gives: clone size, J gene, V gene, D gene, CDR3 DNA, CDR3 protein. D genes are given only for firm matches. Some rows mark clone size as missing; the rest say once, few, many or name a class of expanded clone.

few,TRBJ2-7,TRBV15,-,TGTGCCACCAGCCTAAATCAGGCGGGTGGCGACGAGCAGTACTTC,CATSLNQAGGDEQYF
-,TRBJ2-5,TRBV28,-,TGTGCCAGCAGTTTAGAAGAGACCCAGTACTTC,CASSLEETQYF
-,TRBJ2-2,TRBV28,-,TGTGCCAGCCATAGGAACACCGGGGAGCTGTTTTTT,CASHRNTGELFF
-,TRBJ2-3,TRBV18,-,TGTGCCAGCTCCCCCACGGGGGTGGAAGATACGCAGTATTTT,CASSPTGVEDTQYF
-,TRBJ2-1,TRBV7-3,-,TGTGCCAGCAGCCCCCAGAGCTCCAGGAATGAGCAGTTCTTC,CASSPQSSRNEQFF
-,TRBJ2-7,TRBV14,-,TGTGCCAGCAGCCAAGGCCCCGGACGGGAGCAGTACTTC,CASSQGPGREQYF
-,TRBJ2-7,TRBV5-8,-,TGTGCCAGCAGCCGGACAGTAGGTCCCTACGAGCAGTACTTC,CASSRTVGPYEQYF
-,TRBJ2-7,TRBV6-5,-,TGTGCCAGCAGCCCGGGAACCCTGGAGTACTTC,CASSPGTLEYF
-,TRBJ2-2,TRBV5-1,-,TGCGCCAGCAGCCCGGGCGTCACCGGGGAGCTGTTTTTT,CASSPGVTGELFF
once,TRBJ2-1,TRBV5-6,-,TGTGCCGGGGGGGACAGCTTACCTACCTCCTACAATGAGCAGTTCTTC,CAGGDSLPTSYNEQFF
-,TRBJ2-7,TRBV4-2,TRBD2,TGTGCCAGCAGCCAAGAAGTAGCGGGCTACGAGCAGTACTTC,CASSQEVAGYEQYF
-,TRBJ2-3,TRBV14,TRBD2,TGTGCCAGCAGCCCCGATTGGACTAGCGGGAGCACAGATACGCAGTATTTT,CASSPDWTSGSTDTQYF
-,TRBJ2-6,TRBV19,TRBD1,TGTGCCAGCAGGAGCGATCAGGGGGCCTCTGGGGCCAACGTCCTGACTTTC,CASRSDQGASGANVLTF
once,TRBJ2-6,TRBV6-5,-,TGTGCCAGCAGCCGACAATCTTCTGGGGCCAACGTCCTGACTTTC,CASSRQSSGANVLTF
-,TRBJ2-1,TRBV28,TRBD2,TGTGCCAGCAGTTTAGGGACTAGCGGGCACAATGAGCAGTTCTTC,CASSLGTSGHNEQFF
-,TRBJ2-1,TRBV18,-,TGTGCCAGCTCACCACGTTATGTCCCGCCGCACAATGAGCAGTTCTTC,CASSPRYVPPHNEQFF
-,TRBJ1-2,TRBV7-8,TRBD1,TGTGCCAGCAGCTTCCTTTCTCCGGGACAGGCGTCTGGCTACACCTTC,CASSFLSPGQASGYTF
-,TRBJ2-1,TRBV21-1,-,TGTGCCAGCAGCAATTTGACGGGAGCAGGCAATGAGCAGTTCTTC,CASSNLTGAGNEQFF
-,TRBJ2-4,TRBV5-1,-,TGCGCCAGTGGGCAGGAAGGGGACATTCAGTACTTC,CASGQEGDIQYF
-,TRBJ2-1,TRBV18,-,TGTGCCAGCTCACCAGGGCTAGACAATGAGCAGTTCTTC,CASSPGLDNEQFF
-,TRBJ1-1,TRBV5-1,-,TGCGCCAGCAGCTTGGCTAACAAGAACACTGAAGCTTTCTTT,CASSLANKNTEAFF
-,TRBJ1-1,TRBV6-5,-,TGTGCCAGCAGCTGGGGTAGATTTACTGAAGCTTTCTTT,CASSWGRFTEAFF
medium-sized,TRBJ2-7,TRBV11-2,-,TGTGCCAGCAGCCCTCCCTCCTACGAGCAGTACTTC,CASSPPSYEQYF
-,TRBJ2-7,TRBV6-6,-,TGTGCCAGCAGTACGGTCAACGAGCAGTACTTC,CASSTVNEQYF
-,TRBJ2-7,TRBV9,-,TGTGCCAGCAGCGTAGACCTAGGGGCGCCCTACGAGCAGTACTTC,CASSVDLGAPYEQYF
-,TRBJ1-2,TRBV30,-,TGTGCCTGGAGAGGTAGGAGGGTCATAGCCTATGGCTACACCTTC,CAWRGRRVIAYGYTF
-,TRBJ2-2,TRBV5-1,-,TGCGCCAGCAGCTTCAGTAACTTTAACACCGGGGAGCTGTTTTTT,CASSFSNFNTGELFF
-,TRBJ2-3,TRBV2,TRBD2,TGTGCCAGCAGAACTAGGACTAGCGGGAATGATATGATCCGTTTT,CASRTRTSGNDMIRF
-,TRBJ2-7,TRBV27,TRBD2,TGTGCCAGCAGTTACGCCAGGGGAAGGGGACTAGCGGGTGTCTACGAGCAGTACTTC,CASSYARGRGLAGVYEQYF